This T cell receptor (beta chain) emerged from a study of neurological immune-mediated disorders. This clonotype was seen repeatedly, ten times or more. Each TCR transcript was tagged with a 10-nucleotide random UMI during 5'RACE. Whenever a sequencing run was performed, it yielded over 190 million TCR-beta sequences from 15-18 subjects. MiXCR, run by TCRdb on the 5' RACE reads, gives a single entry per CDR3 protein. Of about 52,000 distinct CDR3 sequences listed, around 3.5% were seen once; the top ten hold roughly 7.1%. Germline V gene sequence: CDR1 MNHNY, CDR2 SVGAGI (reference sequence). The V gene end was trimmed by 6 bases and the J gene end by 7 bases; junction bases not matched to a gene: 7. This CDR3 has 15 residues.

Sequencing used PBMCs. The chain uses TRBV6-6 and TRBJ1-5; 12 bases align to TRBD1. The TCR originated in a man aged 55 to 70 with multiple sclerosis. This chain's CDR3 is CASSSGTGGIQPQHF. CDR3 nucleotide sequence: TGTGCCAGCAGCTCCGGGACAGGGGGCATCCAGCCCCAGCATTTT.